The clone carrying this TCR beta chain came up many times. Its antigen remains unknown. This specimen comes from a study of molecular identifiers for immune sequencing clone quantification. Study details: In replicates, the authors split RNA from approximately 20,000 or 100,000 naive CD8 cells five ways and sequenced four.

Study-wide results and limits: Clones exceeding 20 RNA copies carried over 97% of effector molecules but under 1% of naive-cell molecules.

Trimming took 6 bases from V and 0 from J, leaving 11 bases between them. Germline CDR1 reads MDHEN; CDR2 reads SYDVKM. CDR3 length equals 14 residues. TCRdb redid the calling of the PCR reads with MiXCR, one entry per CDR3 protein. The table lists over 600,000 distinct CDR3 sequences, 15% to 20% of them singletons. The authors sorted naive CD8 T cells as CD8+CD4-CCR7+CD45RA+. The chain joins TRBV28 to TRBJ1-1; no firm D call. The specimen sequenced was naive CD8+ T cells from blood, with Jurkat cell RNA spiked in. Subset here: FACS-sorted CD8+CD4-CCR7+CD45RA+ naive T cells. The receptor was derived from a human donor in good health. Some libraries in this study had Jurkat cell RNA spiked in. CDR3 protein: CASRREAMNTEAFF. CDR3 in DNA: TGTGCCAGCAGGAGGGAAGCGATGAACACTGAAGCTTTCTTT.